These T cell receptor beta chains were read from a single sample in a study of Graves' ophthalmopathy and Graves' hyperthyroidism. TCRdb processed the multiplex PCR reads anew with MiXCR; each CDR3 protein has one entry. The top ten hold around 3.2% of the sample, which has hundreds of thousands of distinct CDR3 sequences, 20% to 25% seen once. The sequencing input was peripheral blood. Receptor source: a woman aged 18 to 35 with stable Graves' hyperthyroidism. Each CDR3 is given with its conserved first and last residue. Fields, in order: clone size, J gene, CDR3 length, D gene, V gene, CDR3 protein, CDR3 DNA. A D gene is named only where the DNA matches it firmly. The listing skips clone size in some rows; elsewhere it reads once, few, many or a size class.

clone_size: few
j_call: TRBJ2-5
cdr3_length: 15
d_call: -
v_call: TRBV6-2/TRBV6-3
cdr3_aa: CASRERAGYQETQYF
cdr3_nt: TGTGCCAGCAGAGAGCGGGCTGGGTACCAAGAGACCCAGTACTTC

clone_size: many
j_call: TRBJ1-1
cdr3_length: 13
d_call: -
v_call: TRBV20-1
cdr3_aa: CSASRERNTEAFF
cdr3_nt: TGCAGTGCTAGCCGGGAACGGAACACTGAAGCTTTCTTT

clone_size: many
j_call: TRBJ2-7
cdr3_length: 17
d_call: -
v_call: TRBV11-2
cdr3_aa: CASSLVGPASLVGEQYF
cdr3_nt: TGTGCCAGCAGCTTAGTGGGCCCAGCGTCTCTCGTAGGCGAGCAGTACTTC

clone_size: many
j_call: TRBJ2-5
cdr3_length: 13
d_call: -
v_call: TRBV7-8
cdr3_aa: CASSLGVRETQYF
cdr3_nt: TGTGCCAGCAGCTTAGGGGTTCGGGAGACCCAGTACTTC

clone_size: many
j_call: TRBJ1-2
cdr3_length: 13
d_call: -
v_call: TRBV11-2
cdr3_aa: CASSTRRSYGYTF
cdr3_nt: TGTGCCAGCAGCACCCGACGGTCATATGGCTACACCTTC

clone_size: many
j_call: TRBJ1-2
cdr3_length: 17
d_call: TRBD1
v_call: TRBV6-5
cdr3_aa: CASSSWAGGELSYGYTF
cdr3_nt: TGTGCCAGCAGTTCCTGGGCAGGGGGCGAACTCAGTTATGGCTACACCTTC

clone_size: many
j_call: TRBJ2-6
cdr3_length: 19
d_call: -
v_call: TRBV7-9
cdr3_aa: CASLQQYAGTVSGANVLTF
cdr3_nt: TGTGCCAGCTTGCAGCAATATGCGGGGACAGTTTCTGGGGCCAACGTCCTGACTTTC

clone_size: many
j_call: TRBJ2-7
cdr3_length: 18
d_call: TRBD2
v_call: TRBV13
cdr3_aa: CASSKKVRLRAGAHEQYF
cdr3_nt: TGTGCCAGCAGCAAAAAAGTACGTCTACGCGCGGGAGCGCACGAGCAGTACTTC

clone_size: many
j_call: TRBJ1-2
cdr3_length: 13
d_call: -
v_call: TRBV12-3/TRBV12-4
cdr3_aa: CASSLGTNYGYTF
cdr3_nt: TGTGCCAGCAGTTTAGGAACCAACTATGGCTACACCTTC

clone_size: -
j_call: TRBJ2-7
cdr3_length: 14
d_call: -
v_call: TRBV28
cdr3_aa: CASSSMDNSYEQYF
cdr3_nt: TGTGCCAGCAGTTCCATGGACAACTCCTACGAGCAGTACTTC

clone_size: many
j_call: TRBJ2-7
cdr3_length: 14
d_call: -
v_call: TRBV6-1
cdr3_aa: CASTPSHGSYEQYF
cdr3_nt: TGTGCCAGCACCCCTAGTCACGGCTCCTACGAGCAGTACTTC

clone_size: many
j_call: TRBJ1-3
cdr3_length: 15
d_call: -
v_call: TRBV20-1
cdr3_aa: CSARDFQGDGNTIYF
cdr3_nt: TGCAGTGCTAGAGATTTCCAGGGAGATGGAAACACCATATATTTT